Each of the 19 T cell receptor beta chains below was sequenced from the same sample in a study of cytomegalovirus exposure and HLA in healthy donors. Primers: 60 Vbeta forward and 13 Jbeta reverse. The data were produced by immunoSEQ multiplex PCR, yet TCRdb's version contains in-frame clones alone and is incomplete. The table includes about 150,000 clones, roughly 9% detected once. The sequenced sample was PBMCs. The receptors come from a woman aged 40 to 50 in good health and CMV-seropositive.

The rearrangement links TRBV19 to TRBJ1-1, with D unclear. Trimming took 7 bases from V and 1 from J, leaving 13 bases between them. Germline V gene lookup returns CDR1 LNHDA and CDR2 SQIVND (reference sequence). CDR3 length equals 14 residues. This CDR3 reads CASMDSRRNTEAFF. The CDR3 bases are TGTGCCAGTATGGACTCCCGAAGGAACACTGAAGCTTTCTTT.

The genes are TRBV6-6 and TRBJ2-5, with a tentative D call TRBD2 (6 bases). V lost 0 bases and J 3 bases, leaving 14 bases between the germline ends. The length of the CDR3 is 16 residues. Germline CDR1 is MNHNY and CDR2 is SVGAGI (reference sequence). The CDR3 nucleotides read TGTGCCAGCAGTTACTCGGTCGCCGGGGGAAAAGAGACCCAGTACTTC. This encodes CASSYSVAGGKETQYF.

In this sample, this clone turned up a few times. The chain combines TRBV5-1 with TRBJ1-1; D may be TRBD1 (6 bases). This CDR3 is 15 amino acids long. Germline values: CDR1 SGHRS, CDR2 YFSETQ. The V end was cut by 1 base, the J end by 4 bases, with 14 bases between. The CDR3 coding sequence is TGCGCCAGCAGCTTGACGCCGGGACATCTCACTGAAGCTTTCTTT. Translated: CASSLTPGHLTEAFF.

The chain joins TRBV19 to TRBJ1-6, with D tentatively TRBD1 (6 bases). Germline V CDR1 and CDR2: LNHDA, SQIVND (reference sequence). With 3 bases removed from V and 7 bases from J, the gap between germline ends came to 10 bases. The CDR3 covers 14 residues. The CDR3 reads CASSIQGQNSPLHF. CDR3 sequence (DNA): TGTGCCAGTAGTATCCAGGGGCAAAATTCACCCCTCCACTTT. Drawing the rest from reference TRBV19 and TRBJ1-6, the complete variable domain is DGGITQSPKYLFRKEGQNVTLSCEQNLNHDAMYWYRQDPGQGLRLIYYSQIVNDFQKGDIAEGYSVSREKKESFPLTVTSAQKNPTAFYLCASSIQGQNSPLHFGNGTRLTVT.

The V call is TRBV2, the J call TRBJ1-1; D might be TRBD1 (6 bases). The CDR3 is 16 residues long. CDR1 is SNHLY and CDR2 is FYNNEI in the germline V gene. Trimming took off 5 bases at V and 4 bases at J, with 20 bases between the two ends. The CDR3: CASSRKAATRGTEAFF. The CDR3 DNA is TGTGCCAGCAGTCGTAAGGCCGCGACCAGGGGCACTGAAGCTTTCTTT.

This clone has just a few counts. The V and J genes are TRBV5-1 and TRBJ2-2; D is possibly TRBD1 (6 bases). V dropped 4 bases and J dropped 1 base, with 11 bases sitting between them. Looked up from germline, CDR1 is SGHRS and CDR2 is YFSETQ. The CDR3 runs 15 residues. CDR3 bases: TGCGCCAGCAGCCCCTCGACAGGGAACACCGGGGAGCTGTTTTTT. This translates into CASSPSTGNTGELFF.

This clone has just one count. The rearrangement links TRBV7-2 to TRBJ2-5, with 10 bases that match TRBD2. CDR3 length: 15 amino acids. V was clipped by 4 bases and J by 5 bases; unmatched bases: 7. Germline CDR1 is SGHTA and CDR2 is FQGNSA. The CDR3 sequence: CASSYSGGAGETQYF. In nucleotides, the CDR3 is TGTGCCAGCAGCTACAGCGGGGGGGCGGGCGAGACCCAGTACTTC.

This clone was detected only a few times. The V gene is TRBV29-1, the J gene TRBJ2-3, with 9 bases matching TRBD1. Germline assignment: CDR1 SQVTM and CDR2 ANQGSEA. CDR3 size: 15 residues. The junction had 8 bases not matched to a gene; V was cut back by 3 bases and J by 4 bases. The CDR3, as DNA: TGCAGCGTTGAGGTGGGGACAGGGAGGTCAGATACGCAGTATTTT. This gives the protein CSVEVGTGRSDTQYF.

V and J are TRBV7-8 and TRBJ2-3; 14 nucleotides align to TRBD2. Trimming cost V 5 bases and J 0 bases; bases outside gene matches: 7. The germline CDR1 and CDR2 sequences are SGHVS and FQNEAQ. This CDR3 region has 18 residues. The CDR3 sequence: CASSPRTSGGTSTDTQYF. As DNA, the CDR3 is TGTGCCAGCAGCCCCCGGACTAGCGGGGGGACTAGCACAGATACGCAGTATTTT.

V and J are TRBV10-3 and TRBJ2-1; D may be TRBD1 (6 bases). Trimming removed 2 bases at V and 9 bases at J, with 11 bases between. CDR3 length: 13 residues. Germline V gene data show CDR1 as ENHRY and CDR2 as SYGVKD. The CDR3 DNA reads as TGTGCCATCAGTGAGGAGCCAGGGGCTGAGCAGTTCTTC. Protein sequence: CAISEEPGAEQFF.

This clone was seen a handful of times. The CDR3 spells CASSPMGQGARDYGYTF. CDR3 coding DNA: TGTGCCAGTAGCCCCATGGGGCAGGGGGCGCGGGACTATGGCTACACCTTC. This chain joins TRBV19 and TRBJ1-2, with 8 bases fitting TRBD1. Trimming removed 6 bases from V and 3 bases from J; junction bases left unmatched: 15. The CDR3 covers 17 residues. Germline V CDR1 and CDR2: LNHDA, SQIVND (reference sequence).

The chain combines TRBV12-5 with TRBJ2-7; D unclear. Germline V gives CDR1 LGHNT, CDR2 FRNRAP. The CDR3 sequence is 13 residues long. Trimming removed 1 base from V and 5 bases from J, with 9 bases in between. The DNA for the CDR3 is TGTGCTAGTGGTTTGGCTTCGGTCAACGAGCAGTACTTC. This sequence encodes CASGLASVNEQYF.

This clone appeared a few times. The V and J genes are TRBV5-8 and TRBJ1-1; the D gene is possibly TRBD1 (6 bases). Germline assignment: CDR1 SGHTS and CDR2 YDEGEE. This CDR3 is 15 amino acids long. With 0 bases removed from V and 3 bases from J, the gap between germline ends came to 12 bases. CDR3: CASSLVLGGYTEAFF. The CDR3 DNA reads as TGTGCCAGCAGCTTGGTGCTAGGGGGTTACACTGAAGCTTTCTTT.

This chain connects TRBV9 to TRBJ1-1; 9 nucleotides match TRBD1. The CDR3 sequence is 12 residues long. The ends lost 3 bases at V and 6 bases at J; junction bases unmatched: 0. The germline V gene has CDR1 SGDLS and CDR2 YYNGEE. The CDR3 DNA follows: TGTGCCAGCAGCGGGACAGGGGCTGAAGCTTTCTTT. It translates to CASSGTGAEAFF.

This clone has just a few counts. The rearrangement links TRBV5-1 to TRBJ1-1, with 7 bases that match TRBD1. V shed 0 bases, J shed 10 bases, and the junction held 9 bases outside the gene matches. Germline values: CDR1 SGHRS, CDR2 YFSETQ. This CDR3 is 14 amino acids long. The CDR3 reads CASSLGGPGDRAFF. The CDR3 coding sequence is TGCGCCAGCAGCTTGGGGGGGCCGGGGGACAGAGCTTTCTTT. Complete variable domain (other parts from reference TRBV5-1 and TRBJ1-1): KAGVTQTPRYLIKTRGQQVTLSCSPISGHRSVSWYQQTPGQGLQFLFEYFSETQRNKGNFPGRFSGRQFSNSRSEMNVSTLELGDSALYLCASSLGGPGDRAFFGQGTRLTVV.

This clone was counted only a few times. J is TRBJ1-3 and V is TRBV9; possible D gene TRBD1, 6 bases. Germline lookup yields CDR1 SGDLS and CDR2 YYNGEE. This CDR3 spans 17 amino acids. The ends were cut back, 1 base at V and 3 bases at J, with 17 bases in the middle. As DNA, the CDR3 is TGTGCCAGCAGCGTAACCGATGGACAGTACCTTGGAAACACCATATATTTT. This codes for CASSVTDGQYLGNTIYF.

This clone is classed as medium-sized (0.01 to 0.1%). The chain is built from TRBV4-1 and TRBJ2-1; D might be TRBD2 (7 bases). V dropped 3 bases and J dropped 5 bases, with 20 bases sitting between them. The CDR3 extends over 17 amino acids. CDR1 MGHRA and CDR2 YSYEKL come from the germline V gene. The CDR3 region is CASSQGREGGLHNEQFF. The CDR3 DNA reads TGCGCCAGCAGCCAGGGGAGGGAGGGGGGCCTCCACAATGAGCAGTTCTTC.

Only a few counts were recorded for this clone. This chain uses TRBV9 with TRBJ2-2; D is unresolved. Germline V CDR1 and CDR2: SGDLS, YYNGEE. Trimming removed 0 bases at V and 4 bases at J, with 4 bases between. The CDR3 extends over 13 amino acids. Written as DNA, the CDR3 is TGTGCCAGCAGCGTAGACGGCACCGGGGAGCTGTTTTTT. It codes for CASSVDGTGELFF.

The chain employs TRBV7-2 and TRBJ1-3; D is unclear. With 1 base removed from V and 4 bases from J, the gap between germline ends came to 5 bases. Germline lookup yields CDR1 SGHTA and CDR2 FQGNSA. The CDR3 consists of 13 residues. The CDR3 sequence: CASSLGRGNTIYF. The CDR3 bases are TGTGCCAGCAGCTTAGGCAGAGGAAACACCATATATTTT.